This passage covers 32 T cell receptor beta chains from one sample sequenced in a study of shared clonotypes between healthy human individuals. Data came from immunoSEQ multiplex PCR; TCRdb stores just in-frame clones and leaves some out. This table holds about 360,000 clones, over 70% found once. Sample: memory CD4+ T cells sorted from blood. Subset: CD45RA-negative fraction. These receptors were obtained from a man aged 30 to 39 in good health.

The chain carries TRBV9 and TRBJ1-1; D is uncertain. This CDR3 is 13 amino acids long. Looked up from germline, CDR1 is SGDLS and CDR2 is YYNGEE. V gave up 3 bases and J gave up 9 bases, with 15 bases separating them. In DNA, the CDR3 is TGTGCCAGCAGCGCCCGAACCGGACTAAAAGCTTTCTTT. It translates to CASSARTGLKAFF.

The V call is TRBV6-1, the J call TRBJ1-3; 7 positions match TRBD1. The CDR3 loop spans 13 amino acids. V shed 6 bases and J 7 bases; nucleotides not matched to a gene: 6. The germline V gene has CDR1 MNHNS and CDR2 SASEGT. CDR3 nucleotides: TGTGCCAGCAGGAGGGACAGCGGGAACACCATATATTTT. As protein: CASRRDSGNTIYF.

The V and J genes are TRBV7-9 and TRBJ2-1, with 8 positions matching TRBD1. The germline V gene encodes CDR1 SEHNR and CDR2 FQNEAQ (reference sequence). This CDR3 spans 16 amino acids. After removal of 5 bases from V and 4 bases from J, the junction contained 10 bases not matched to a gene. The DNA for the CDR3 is TGTGCCAGCAGCCTCATTGGGACAGGCTTTTACAATGAGCAGTTCTTC. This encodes CASSLIGTGFYNEQFF. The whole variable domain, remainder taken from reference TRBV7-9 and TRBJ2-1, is DTGVSQNPRHKITKRGQNVTFRCDPISEHNRLYWYRQTLGQGPEFLTYFQNEAQLEKSRLLSDRFSAERPKGSFSTLEIQRTEQGDSAMYLCASSLIGTGFYNEQFFGPGTRLTVL.

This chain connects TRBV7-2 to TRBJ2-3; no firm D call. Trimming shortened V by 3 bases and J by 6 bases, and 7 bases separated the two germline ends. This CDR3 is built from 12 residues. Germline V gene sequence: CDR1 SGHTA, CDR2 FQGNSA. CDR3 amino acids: CASSFYGDTQYF. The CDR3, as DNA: TGTGCCAGCAGCTTCTATGGGGATACGCAGTATTTT.

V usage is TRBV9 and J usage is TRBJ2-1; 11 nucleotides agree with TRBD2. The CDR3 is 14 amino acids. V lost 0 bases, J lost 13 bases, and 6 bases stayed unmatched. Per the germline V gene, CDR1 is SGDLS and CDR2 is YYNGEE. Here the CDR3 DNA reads TGTGCCAGCAGCGTAGACTTAGCGGGAGGGCCTCAGTTCTTC. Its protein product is CASSVDLAGGPQFF.

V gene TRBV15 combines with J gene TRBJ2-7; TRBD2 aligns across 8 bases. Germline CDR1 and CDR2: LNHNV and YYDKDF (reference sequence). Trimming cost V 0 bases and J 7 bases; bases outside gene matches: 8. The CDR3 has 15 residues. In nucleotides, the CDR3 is TGTGCCACCAGCAGAGATCTCGGGAGGGTCGTGGAGCAGTACTTC. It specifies CATSRDLGRVVEQYF.

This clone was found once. Here the CDR3 DNA reads TGTGCCAGCAGCAAATTGTACAGTCAGCTGGCTAGGGAGCAGTACTTC. Translating it yields CASSKLYSQLAREQYF. V gene TRBV21-1 combines with J gene TRBJ2-7. TRBV21-1 is an annotated pseudogene. The CDR3 loop spans 16 amino acids.

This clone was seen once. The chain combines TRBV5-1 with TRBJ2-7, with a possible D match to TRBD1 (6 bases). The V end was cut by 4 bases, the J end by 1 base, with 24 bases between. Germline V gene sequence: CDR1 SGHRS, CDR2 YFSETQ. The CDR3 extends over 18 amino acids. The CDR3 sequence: CASSTNTGHGAASYEQYF. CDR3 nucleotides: TGCGCCAGCAGCACCAACACAGGGCACGGGGCGGCGTCCTACGAGCAGTACTTC.

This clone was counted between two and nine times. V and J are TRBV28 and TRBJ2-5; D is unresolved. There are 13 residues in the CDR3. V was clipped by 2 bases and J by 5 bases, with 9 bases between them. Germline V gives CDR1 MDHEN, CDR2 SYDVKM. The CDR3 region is CASSLPSSETQYF. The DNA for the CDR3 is TGTGCCAGCAGTTTACCCAGTTCGGAGACCCAGTACTTC. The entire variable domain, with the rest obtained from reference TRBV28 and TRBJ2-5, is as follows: DVKVTQSSRYLVKRTGEKVFLECVQDMDHENMFWYRQDPGLGLRLIYFSYDVKMKEKGDIPEGYSVSREKKERFSLILESASTNQTSMYLCASSLPSSETQYFGPGTRLLVL.

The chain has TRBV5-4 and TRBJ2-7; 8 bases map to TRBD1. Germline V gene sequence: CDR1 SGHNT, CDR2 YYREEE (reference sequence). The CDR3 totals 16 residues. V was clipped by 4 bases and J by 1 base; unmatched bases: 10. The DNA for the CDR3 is TGTGCCAGCAGCGTAAGACAGGGGTCGAGGTCCTACGAGCAGTACTTC. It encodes CASSVRQGSRSYEQYF.

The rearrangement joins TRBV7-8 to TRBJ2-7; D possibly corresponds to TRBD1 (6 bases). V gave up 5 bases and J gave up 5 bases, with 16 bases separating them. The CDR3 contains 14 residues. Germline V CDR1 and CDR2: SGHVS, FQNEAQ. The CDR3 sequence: CASSPPGRGNEQYF. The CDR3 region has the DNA TGTGCCAGCAGCCCGCCGGGCAGGGGTAACGAGCAGTACTTC.

The DNA of the CDR3 is TGTGCAAGTCGCTCCCAAGCGGGATCCTACAATGAGCAGTTCTTC. The encoded protein is CASRSQAGSYNEQFF. This chain joins TRBV12-2 and TRBJ2-1; the DNA was not used to check the table's D call, TRBD2. TRBV12-2 is assigned pseudogene status. The CDR3 is 15 residues long.

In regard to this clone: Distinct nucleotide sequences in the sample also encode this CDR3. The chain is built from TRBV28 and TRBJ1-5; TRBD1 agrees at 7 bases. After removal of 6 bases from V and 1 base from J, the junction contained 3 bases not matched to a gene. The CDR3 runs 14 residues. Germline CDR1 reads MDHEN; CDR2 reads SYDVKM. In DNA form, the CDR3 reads TGTGCCAGCAGACGACAGGGAAGCAATCAGCCCCAGCATTTT. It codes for CASRRQGSNQPQHF.

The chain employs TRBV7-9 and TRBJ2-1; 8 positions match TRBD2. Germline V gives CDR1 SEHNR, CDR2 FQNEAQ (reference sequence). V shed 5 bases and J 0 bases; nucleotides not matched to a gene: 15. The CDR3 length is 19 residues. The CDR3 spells CASSAAGTRDYDSYNEQFF. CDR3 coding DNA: TGTGCCAGCAGCGCTGCCGGGACTAGGGACTATGACTCCTACAATGAGCAGTTCTTC. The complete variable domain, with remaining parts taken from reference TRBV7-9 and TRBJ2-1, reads DTGVSQNPRHKITKRGQNVTFRCDPISEHNRLYWYRQTLGQGPEFLTYFQNEAQLEKSRLLSDRFSAERPKGSFSTLEIQRTEQGDSAMYLCASSAAGTRDYDSYNEQFFGPGTRLTVL.

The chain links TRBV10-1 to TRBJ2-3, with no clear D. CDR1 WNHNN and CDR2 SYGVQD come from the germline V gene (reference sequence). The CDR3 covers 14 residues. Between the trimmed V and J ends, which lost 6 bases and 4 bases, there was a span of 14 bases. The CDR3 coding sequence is TGCGCCAGCAGCCGAAACATCGAGGCAGATACGCAGTATTTT. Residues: CASSRNIEADTQYF.

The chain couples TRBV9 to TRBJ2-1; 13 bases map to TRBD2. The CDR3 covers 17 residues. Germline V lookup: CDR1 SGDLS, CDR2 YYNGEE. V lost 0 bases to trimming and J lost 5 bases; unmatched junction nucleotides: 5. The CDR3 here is CASSVGTSGSANNEQFF. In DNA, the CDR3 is TGTGCCAGCAGCGTAGGGACTAGCGGGAGCGCAAACAATGAGCAGTTCTTC. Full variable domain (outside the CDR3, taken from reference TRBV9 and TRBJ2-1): DSGVTQTPKHLITATGQRVTLRCSPRSGDLSVYWYQQSLDQGLQFLIQYYNGEERAKGNILERFSAQQFPDLHSELNLSSLELGDSALYFCASSVGTSGSANNEQFFGPGTRLTVL.

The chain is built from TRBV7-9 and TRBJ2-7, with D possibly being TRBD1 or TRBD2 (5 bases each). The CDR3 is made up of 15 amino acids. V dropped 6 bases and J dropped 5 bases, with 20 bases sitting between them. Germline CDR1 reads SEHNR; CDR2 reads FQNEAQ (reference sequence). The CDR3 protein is CASSTPGTSIDEQYF. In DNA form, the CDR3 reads TGTGCCAGCAGTACCCCCGGGACCAGCATCGACGAGCAGTACTTC.

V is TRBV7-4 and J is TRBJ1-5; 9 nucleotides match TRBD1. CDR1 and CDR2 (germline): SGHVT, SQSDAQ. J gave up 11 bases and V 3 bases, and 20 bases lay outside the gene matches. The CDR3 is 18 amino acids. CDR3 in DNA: TGTGCCAGCAGCTTCTCCCACCGGGACAGGGATTGGTTTGGGGCCCAGCATTTT. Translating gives CASSFSHRDRDWFGAQHF.

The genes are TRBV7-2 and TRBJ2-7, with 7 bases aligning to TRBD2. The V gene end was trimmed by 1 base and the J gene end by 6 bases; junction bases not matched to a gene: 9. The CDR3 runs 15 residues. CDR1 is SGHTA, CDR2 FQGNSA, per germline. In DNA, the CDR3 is TGTGCCAGCAGCTTAGTCGGGCGAAGGGAGGGCGAGCAGTACTTC. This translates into CASSLVGRREGEQYF.

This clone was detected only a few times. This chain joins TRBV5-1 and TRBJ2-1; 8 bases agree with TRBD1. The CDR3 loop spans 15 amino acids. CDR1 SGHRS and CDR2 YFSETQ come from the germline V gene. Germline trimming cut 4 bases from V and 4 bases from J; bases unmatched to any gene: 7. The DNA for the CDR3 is TGCGCCAGCAGCCCGCTCGGGACAGGATACAATGAGCAGTTCTTC. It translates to CASSPLGTGYNEQFF.

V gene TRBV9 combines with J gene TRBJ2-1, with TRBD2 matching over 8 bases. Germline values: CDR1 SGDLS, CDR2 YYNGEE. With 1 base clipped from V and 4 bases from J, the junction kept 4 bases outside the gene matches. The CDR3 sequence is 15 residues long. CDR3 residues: CASSVQVAGYNEQFF. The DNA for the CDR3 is TGTGCCAGCAGCGTACAGGTAGCGGGGTACAATGAGCAGTTCTTC. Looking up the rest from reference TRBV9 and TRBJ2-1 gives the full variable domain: DSGVTQTPKHLITATGQRVTLRCSPRSGDLSVYWYQQSLDQGLQFLIQYYNGEERAKGNILERFSAQQFPDLHSELNLSSLELGDSALYFCASSVQVAGYNEQFFGPGTRLTVL.

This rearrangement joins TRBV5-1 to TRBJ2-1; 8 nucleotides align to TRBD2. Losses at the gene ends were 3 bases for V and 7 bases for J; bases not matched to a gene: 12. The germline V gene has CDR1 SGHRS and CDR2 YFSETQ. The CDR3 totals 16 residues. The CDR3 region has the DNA TGCGCCAGCAGCTGGGAAACTAGCGGAGGGGGGAATGAGCAGTTCTTC. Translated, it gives CASSWETSGGGNEQFF. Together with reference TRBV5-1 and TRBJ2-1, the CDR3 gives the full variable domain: KAGVTQTPRYLIKTRGQQVTLSCSPISGHRSVSWYQQTPGQGLQFLFEYFSETQRNKGNFPGRFSGRQFSNSRSEMNVSTLELGDSALYLCASSWETSGGGNEQFFGPGTRLTVL.

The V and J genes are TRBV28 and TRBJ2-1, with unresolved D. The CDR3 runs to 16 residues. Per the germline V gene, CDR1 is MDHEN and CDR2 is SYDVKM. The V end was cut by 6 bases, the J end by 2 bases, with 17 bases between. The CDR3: CASSIIGPATYNEQFF. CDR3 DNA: TGTGCCAGCAGCATTATCGGGCCAGCCACCTACAATGAGCAGTTCTTC.

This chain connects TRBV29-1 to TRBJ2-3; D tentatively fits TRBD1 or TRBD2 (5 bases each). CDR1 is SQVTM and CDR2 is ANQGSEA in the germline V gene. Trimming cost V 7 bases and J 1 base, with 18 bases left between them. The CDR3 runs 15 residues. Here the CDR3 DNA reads TGCAGCGCTCAGGGAGAGCATGGGGGCACAGATACGCAGTATTTT. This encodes CSAQGEHGGTDTQYF.

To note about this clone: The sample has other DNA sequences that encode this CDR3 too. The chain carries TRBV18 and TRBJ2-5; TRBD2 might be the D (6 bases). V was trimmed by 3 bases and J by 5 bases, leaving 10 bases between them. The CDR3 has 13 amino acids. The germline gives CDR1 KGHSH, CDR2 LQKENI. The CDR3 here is CASSPVGGETQYF. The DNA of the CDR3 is TGTGCCAGCTCACCGGTCGGGGGTGAGACCCAGTACTTC.

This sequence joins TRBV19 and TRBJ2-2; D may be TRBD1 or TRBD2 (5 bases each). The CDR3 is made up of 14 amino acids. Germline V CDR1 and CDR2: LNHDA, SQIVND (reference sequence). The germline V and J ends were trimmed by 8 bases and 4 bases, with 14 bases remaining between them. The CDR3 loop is CASGGMGITGELFF. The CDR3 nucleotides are TGTGCCAGTGGGGGAATGGGGATCACCGGGGAGCTGTTTTTT.

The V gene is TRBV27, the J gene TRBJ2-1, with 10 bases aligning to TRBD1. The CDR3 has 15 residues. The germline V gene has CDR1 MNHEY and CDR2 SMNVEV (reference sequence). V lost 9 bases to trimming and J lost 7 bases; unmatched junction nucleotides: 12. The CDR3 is CASQTRDRGRNEQFF. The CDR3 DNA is TGTGCCAGTCAGACCCGGGACAGGGGACGGAATGAGCAGTTCTTC.

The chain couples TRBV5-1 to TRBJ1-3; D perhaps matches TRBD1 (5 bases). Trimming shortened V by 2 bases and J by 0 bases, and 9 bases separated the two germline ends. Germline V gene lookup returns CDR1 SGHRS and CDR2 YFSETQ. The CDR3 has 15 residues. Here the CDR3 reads CASSFNGGSGNTIYF. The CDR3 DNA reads TGCGCCAGCAGCTTCAACGGGGGCTCTGGAAACACCATATATTTT.

The CDR3 sequence: CASSKGTGGNEKLFF. For the CDR3, the DNA is TGTGCCAGCAGTAAAGGGACAGGAGGAAATGAAAAACTGTTTTTT. The rearrangement joins TRBV28 to TRBJ1-4; 8 nucleotides align to TRBD1. V was clipped by 5 bases and J by 5 bases; unmatched bases: 7. The CDR3 contains 15 residues. Germline values: CDR1 MDHEN, CDR2 SYDVKM.

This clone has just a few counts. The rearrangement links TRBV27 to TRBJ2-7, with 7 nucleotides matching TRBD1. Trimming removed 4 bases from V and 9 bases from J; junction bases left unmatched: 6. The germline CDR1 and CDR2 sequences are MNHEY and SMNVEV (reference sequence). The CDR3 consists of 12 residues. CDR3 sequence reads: CASSSQGFRQYF. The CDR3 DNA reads TGTGCCAGCAGTTCACAGGGGTTCAGGCAGTACTTC.

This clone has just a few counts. The CDR3 reads CATQAGGPGETQYF. The DNA for the CDR3 is TGTGCCACCCAGGCAGGGGGGCCTGGGGAGACCCAGTACTTC. The chain recombines TRBV28 with TRBJ2-5, with D tentatively TRBD1 (7 bases). This CDR3 has 14 residues. Germline V gives CDR1 MDHEN, CDR2 SYDVKM. V shed 10 bases and J shed 5 bases, with 20 bases lying between them.

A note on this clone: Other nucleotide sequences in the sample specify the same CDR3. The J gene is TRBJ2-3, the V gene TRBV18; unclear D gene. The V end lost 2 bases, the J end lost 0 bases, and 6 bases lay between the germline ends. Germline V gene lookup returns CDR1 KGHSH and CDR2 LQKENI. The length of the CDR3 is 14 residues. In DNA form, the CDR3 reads TGTGCCAGCTCACCAAAAACTAGCACAGATACGCAGTATTTT. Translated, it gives CASSPKTSTDTQYF.